Listed below are T cell receptor beta chains from one sample, sequenced in a study of shared clonotypes between healthy human individuals. Sequencing used immunoSEQ multiplex PCR; TCRdb keeps in-frame clones, though not all of them. This table has about 2.3 million clones, less than 95% appearing once. Material for sequencing was naive CD4+ T cells from PBMCs. Receptors originate from a man aged 18 to 35 in good health. Some clones in this sample may be carry-over from other donors' samples. Each CDR3 is given with its conserved first and last residue. Each record gives: J gene, D gene, clone size, V gene, CDR3 protein, CDR3 DNA. D genes are given only for firm matches. The size entry is marked missing in some rows and otherwise reads once, few, many or a size class.

>TRBJ2-1|.|once|TRBV11-2
CASSLRWRGSYNEQFF
TGTGCCAGCAGTCTTAGATGGCGGGGCTCCTACAATGAGCAGTTCTTC
>TRBJ2-3|.|.|TRBV6-5
CASSYALGSYTDTQYF
TGTGCCAGCAGTTACGCACTAGGGTCCTACACAGATACGCAGTATTTT
>TRBJ2-6|TRBD2|.|TRBV10-3
CAISESGRGPLSGANVLTF
TGTGCCATCAGTGAGTCTGGGAGGGGCCCCCTCTCTGGGGCCAACGTCCTGACTTTC
>TRBJ2-5|TRBD1|.|TRBV28
CASSEDRAGETQYF
TGTGCCAGCAGTGAGGACAGGGCGGGAGAGACCCAGTACTTC
>TRBJ2-5|TRBD1|.|TRBV25-1
CASSEGVAGGLGETQYF
TGTGCCAGCAGTGAGGGAGTCGCAGGGGGCCTAGGTGAGACCCAGTACTTC
>TRBJ2-2|TRBD2|.|TRBV11-2
CASSPRPGLASTGELFF
TGTGCCAGCAGCCCACGCCCGGGACTAGCGTCCACCGGGGAGCTGTTTTTT
>TRBJ1-1|.|.|TRBV9
CASSGPPGRPNTEAFF
TGTGCCAGCAGCGGACCTCCGGGCAGGCCGAACACTGAAGCTTTCTTT
>TRBJ2-1|TRBD1|.|TRBV6-4
CARDRGRNNEQFF
TGTGCCAGGGACAGGGGCAGGAACAATGAGCAGTTCTTC
>TRBJ2-1|TRBD1|.|TRBV5-1
CASSLEGTGFNEQFF
TGCGCCAGCAGCTTGGAAGGGACAGGGTTCAATGAGCAGTTCTTC
>TRBJ2-5|.|.|TRBV5-8
CASSRDEARETQYF
TGTGCCAGCAGCCGCGATGAGGCCCGAGAGACCCAGTACTTC
>TRBJ1-5|.|.|TRBV6-1
CASSIGQGDQPQHF
TGTGCCAGCTCCATCGGGCAGGGAGATCAGCCCCAGCATTTT
>TRBJ1-2|.|few|TRBV6-1
CASSRDLLLSGYTF
TGTGCCAGCAGTCGGGACCTCCTACTGTCCGGCTACACCTTC
>TRBJ2-7|TRBD2|.|TRBV4-2
CASSQAAGETYEQYF
TGTGCCAGCAGCCAAGCGGCGGGAGAGACCTACGAGCAGTACTTC
>TRBJ1-1|TRBD1|.|TRBV19
CASSDRGRGDTEAFF
TGTGCCAGTAGTGACCGTGGCAGGGGGGACACTGAAGCTTTCTTT
>TRBJ1-2|.|.|TRBV11-2
CASSSPRGYTF
TGTGCCAGCAGCTCCCCTCGCGGCTACACCTTC
>TRBJ1-3|.|.|TRBV6-1
CASSGIRSGNTIYF
TGTGCCAGCAGCGGGATTCGGTCTGGAAACACCATATATTTT
>TRBJ1-1|TRBD1|.|TRBV7-2
CASRPNRGLVTEAFF
TGTGCCAGCAGACCAAACAGGGGGCTGGTGACTGAAGCTTTCTTT
>TRBJ2-6|.|.|TRBV5-4
CASSPTAPGANVLTF
TGTGCCAGCAGCCCGACAGCACCTGGGGCCAACGTCCTGACTTTC
>TRBJ2-2|.|.|TRBV2
CASRALGGRGNTGELFF
TGTGCCAGCAGGGCCCTTGGTGGCAGGGGGAACACCGGGGAGCTGTTTTTT
>TRBJ1-5|.|.|TRBV7-9
CASSPNRERQPQHF
TGTGCCAGCAGCCCCAACAGGGAACGCCAGCCCCAGCATTTT
>TRBJ2-5|TRBD1|.|TRBV7-2
CASSSGQGQETQYF
TGTGCCAGCAGCTCCGGACAGGGCCAAGAGACCCAGTACTTC
>TRBJ1-1|.|.|TRBV6-5
CASSYGRGGNTEAFF
TGTGCCAGCAGTTACGGGAGGGGGGGGAACACTGAAGCTTTCTTT
>TRBJ2-7|TRBD2|.|TRBV30
CAWRLAGGWEQYF
TGTGCCTGGAGACTAGCGGGAGGGTGGGAGCAGTACTTC
>TRBJ2-1|TRBD2|.|TRBV7-9
CASSAQPPGLVDNEQFF
TGTGCCAGCAGCGCCCAACCTCCGGGACTAGTCGACAATGAGCAGTTCTTC
>TRBJ2-7|.|.|TRBV6-4
CASSGLWTLFYEQYF
TGTGCCAGCAGTGGGTTGTGGACCCTCTTCTACGAGCAGTACTTC
>TRBJ1-2|.|.|TRBV7-9
CASSLLSYGSNYGYTF
TGTGCCAGCAGCTTACTCTCCTACGGTTCTAACTATGGCTACACCTTC
>TRBJ1-1|.|.|TRBV11-1
CASSLVPRQQNTEAFF
TGTGCCAGCAGCTTAGTCCCGAGACAGCAGAACACTGAAGCTTTCTTT
>TRBJ2-5|.|.|TRBV7-9
CASSVAGGAEETQYF
TGTGCCAGCAGCGTCGCCGGGGGCGCGGAAGAGACCCAGTACTTC
>TRBJ2-5|TRBD1|.|TRBV18
CASSPRQGAYQETQYF
TGTGCCAGCTCACCACGGCAGGGGGCGTACCAAGAGACCCAGTACTTC
>TRBJ2-1|TRBD1|.|TRBV7-3
CASSLDRENEQFF
TGTGCCAGCAGCTTAGACAGGGAAAATGAGCAGTTCTTC
>TRBJ2-7|.|.|TRBV7-2
CASSSSRYEQYF
TGTGCCAGCAGCAGTAGCCGTTACGAGCAGTACTTC
>TRBJ2-4|TRBD2|.|TRBV18
CASSRNGLGLASGNIQYF
TGTGCCAGCTCTCGAAATGGCCTGGGACTAGCGTCGGGAAACATTCAGTACTTC
>TRBJ2-5|TRBD2|once|TRBV5-6
CASSSPSGSWTQYF
TGTGCCAGCAGCTCCCCTAGCGGGAGCTGGACCCAGTACTTC
>TRBJ2-2|TRBD1|.|TRBV29-1
CSGGGAHTGELFF
TGCAGCGGAGGGGGCGCCCACACCGGGGAGCTGTTTTTT
>TRBJ1-1|.|.|TRBV6-5
CASSSQSGTTEAFF
TGTGCCAGCAGTTCCCAATCAGGGACTACTGAAGCTTTCTTT
>TRBJ1-3|.|.|TRBV9
CASSTASSGNTIYF
TGTGCCAGCAGCACTGCCTCCTCTGGAAACACCATATATTTT
>TRBJ2-7|TRBD1|.|TRBV2
CASRSDRGGLEQYF
TGTGCCAGCAGGTCGGACAGGGGTGGTCTCGAGCAGTACTTC
>TRBJ1-4|TRBD1|once|TRBV5-4
CASSGGQGAGEKLFF
TGTGCCAGCAGCGGCGGACAGGGGGCGGGGGAAAAACTGTTTTTT
>TRBJ2-2|.|few|TRBV2
CASSEWGTLNTGELFF
TGTGCCAGCAGTGAATGGGGGACCCTGAACACCGGGGAGCTGTTTTTT
>TRBJ2-5|TRBD2|once|TRBV28
CASSPPIAGRQETQYF
TGTGCCAGCAGTCCCCCAATAGCGGGCCGACAAGAGACCCAGTACTTC
>TRBJ2-7|TRBD2|.|TRBV4-1
CASSQGPGLAAYEQYF
TGCGCCAGCAGCCAGGGCCCGGGACTAGCGGCCTACGAGCAGTACTTC
>TRBJ1-4|.|.|TRBV2
CASSAGAYNEKLFF
TGTGCCAGCAGTGCCGGGGCCTATAATGAAAAACTGTTTTTT
>TRBJ1-2|TRBD1|once|TRBV15
CATSSRTGGANYGYTF
TGTGCCACCAGCAGTAGAACAGGGGGAGCTAACTATGGCTACACCTTC
>TRBJ2-7|TRBD1|.|TRBV30
CASQWDRGYEQYF
TGTGCCTCGCAATGGGACAGGGGGTACGAGCAGTACTTC
>TRBJ1-1|.|.|TRBV5-4
CASSDLGGTEAFF
TGTGCCAGCAGCGACTTAGGGGGTACTGAAGCTTTCTTT
>TRBJ1-2|TRBD1|.|TRBV6-1
CASSELQGVGVTF
TGTGCCAGCAGTGAACTACAGGGGGTAGGGGTCACCTTC